Each of the 21 T cell receptor beta chains below was sequenced from the same sample in a study of lymphopenia after photon versus proton radiotherapy. Clones were read by immunoSEQ multiplex PCR, and TCRdb kept only the in-frame ones, dropping some. The table shows around 20,000 clones, with more than 90% occurring only once. Sequencing was performed on peripheral blood, taken from a patient treated with photon-based radiotherapy. Receptor source: a woman between 35 and 50 years old with cholangiocarcinoma.

The V call is TRBV7-9, the J call TRBJ2-2; D call uncertain. CDR3 length equals 14 residues. V dropped 1 base and J dropped 3 bases, with 6 bases sitting between them. CDR1 is SEHNR, CDR2 FQNEAQ, per germline (reference sequence). The chain's CDR3 is CASSLDKHTGELFF. The DNA of the CDR3 is TGTGCCAGCAGCTTAGACAAGCACACCGGGGAGCTGTTTTTT.

The V and J genes are TRBV25-1 and TRBJ1-1, with D perhaps matching TRBD1 (5 bases). This CDR3 comprises 15 residues. From germline, CDR1 is MGHDK and CDR2 SYGVNS. Trimming pared 1 base from V and 0 bases from J, leaving 9 bases between. This CDR3 is CASSEFKGMNTEAFF. In nucleotides, the CDR3 is TGTGCCAGCAGTGAATTTAAGGGGATGAACACTGAAGCTTTCTTT.

The chain combines TRBV5-1 with TRBJ1-1; weak D call: TRBD1 (6 bases). This CDR3 comprises 13 residues. V gave up 4 bases and J gave up 7 bases, with 14 bases separating them. Germline values: CDR1 SGHRS, CDR2 YFSETQ. CDR3 amino acids: CASSVDSLSEAFF. The CDR3 DNA sequence: TGCGCCAGCAGCGTGGACAGCCTAAGTGAAGCTTTCTTT.

The chain recombines TRBV28 with TRBJ2-2, with 10 bases identical to TRBD2. V trimming: 3 bases; J trimming: 7 bases; junction bases outside the gene matches: 2. This CDR3 comprises 14 residues. CDR1 MDHEN and CDR2 SYDVKM come from the germline V gene. The CDR3 region is CASSFLAGVGELFF. The CDR3 nucleotides read TGTGCCAGCAGTTTCCTAGCGGGAGTCGGGGAGCTGTTTTTT.

In DNA, the CDR3 is TGTGCCAGCAGCCAAGCCCGACAGGGCCTAGGCTCTGGAAACACCATATATTTT. Its translation is CASSQARQGLGSGNTIYF. The rearrangement links TRBV4-2 to TRBJ1-3, with TRBD1 matching 7 bases. Trimming cost V 1 base and J 0 bases; bases outside gene matches: 9. The CDR3 has 18 amino acids. Germline CDR1 is LGHNA and CDR2 is YNFKEQ.

V gene TRBV2 combines with J gene TRBJ2-2; 8 nucleotides agree with TRBD1. The V gene's germline CDR1 is SNHLY and CDR2 FYNNEI. The length of the CDR3 is 14 residues. V shed 10 bases, J shed 6 bases, and the junction held 10 bases outside the gene matches. CDR3 bases: TGTGCCATACACAGGGGGTCGGTATCCGGGGAGCTGTTTTTT. Amino acids: CAIHRGSVSGELFF.

The chain uses TRBV9 and TRBJ2-2, with 7 bases lining up with TRBD2. The CDR3 contains 17 residues. Germline CDR1 reads SGDLS; CDR2 reads YYNGEE. V lost 3 bases and J lost 3; bases outside the gene matches: 11. CDR3 loop: CASSAAQGLLYTGELFF. CDR3 in DNA: TGTGCCAGCAGCGCCGCCCAGGGACTACTATACACCGGGGAGCTGTTTTTT. The variable domain in full, completed from reference TRBV9 and TRBJ2-2, reads DSGVTQTPKHLITATGQRVTLRCSPRSGDLSVYWYQQSLDQGLQFLIQYYNGEERAKGNILERFSAQQFPDLHSELNLSSLELGDSALYFCASSAAQGLLYTGELFFGEGSRLTVL.

The chain recombines TRBV6-5 with TRBJ2-7; TRBD1 might be the D (6 bases). CDR1 and CDR2 from the germline V gene are MNHEY and SVGAGI. V lost 6 bases and J 0 bases, leaving 12 bases between the germline ends. The CDR3 totals 14 residues. Written as DNA, the CDR3 is TGTGCCAGCAGACAAACAGGGTCCTCCTACGAGCAGTACTTC. It encodes CASRQTGSSYEQYF.

The rearrangement joins TRBV5-6 to TRBJ1-6; tentative D call: TRBD1 (5 bases). CDR3 size: 15 residues. V was clipped by 9 bases and J by 7 bases, with 20 bases between them. Germline CDR1 reads SGHDT; CDR2 reads YYEEEE. CDR3 in DNA: TGTGCCACCCAGCTTCGGGGCAGGTCGAATTCACCCCTCCACTTT. Translation: CATQLRGRSNSPLHF.

V usage is TRBV5-4 and J usage is TRBJ2-7; D might be TRBD1 (5 bases). V was clipped by 4 bases and J by 4 bases, with 12 bases between them. From germline, CDR1 is SGHNT and CDR2 YYREEE (reference sequence). The CDR3 has 13 amino acids. CDR3 in amino acids: CASSPGQTYEQYF. CDR3 nucleotides: TGTGCCAGCAGCCCCGGACAAACATACGAGCAGTACTTC.

This clone was seen once. The gene calls are TRBV7-9 and TRBJ2-4, with TRBD2 as a possible D gene (5 bases). The V gene's germline CDR1 is SEHNR and CDR2 FQNEAQ (reference sequence). The CDR3 covers 17 residues. Trimming stripped 5 bases from V and 1 base from J, with 18 bases between. The CDR3: CASSPSSGIVAKNIQYF. In nucleotides, the CDR3 is TGTGCCAGCAGCCCTAGCAGTGGGATAGTGGCCAAAAACATTCAGTACTTC.

V and J are TRBV19 and TRBJ2-1, with 9 bases lining up with TRBD1. CDR1 is LNHDA and CDR2 is SQIVND in the germline V gene (reference sequence). The V gene end was trimmed by 5 bases and the J gene end by 15 bases; junction bases not matched to a gene: 17. The CDR3 extends over 15 amino acids. The CDR3 DNA sequence: TGTGCCAGTAGTCAAAACCCCTCGGGGACAGGGATCTGGTTCTTC. As protein: CASSQNPSGTGIWFF.

The chain employs TRBV9 and TRBJ2-2; weak D call: TRBD2 (6 bases). The CDR3 runs to 15 residues. V lost 7 bases and J 0 bases, leaving 13 bases between the germline ends. Per the germline V gene, CDR1 is SGDLS and CDR2 is YYNGEE. Here the CDR3 DNA reads TGTGCCAGCGGACGGGGCGGGGCGAACACCGGGGAGCTGTTTTTT. Residues: CASGRGGANTGELFF.

The V and J genes are TRBV27 and TRBJ1-1; a possible D gene is TRBD1 (6 bases). CDR3 size: 14 residues. The germline V gene has CDR1 MNHEY and CDR2 SMNVEV (reference sequence). V gave up 7 bases and J gave up 6 bases, with 18 bases separating them. CDR3 in DNA: TGTGCCAGCACGGAGAGGGGGAAATGGGCTGAAGCTTTCTTT. As protein: CASTERGKWAEAFF.

CDR3 nucleotide sequence: TGTGCCAGCAGAAAGTCGGCTAGCGGGAAATACGAGCAGTACTTC. Its translation is CASRKSASGKYEQYF. The chain is built from TRBV25-1 and TRBJ2-7, with 9 bases identical to TRBD2. The CDR3 is 15 residues long. CDR1 is MGHDK and CDR2 is SYGVNS in the germline V gene. The J segment lost 4 bases and the V segment lost 6 bases, leaving 10 bases of the junction unmatched.

The chain uses TRBV6-5 and TRBJ2-7; TRBD2 aligns across 11 bases. Trimming at V came to 4 bases and at J to 6 bases, leaving 8 bases not matched to a gene. There are 15 residues in the CDR3. Germline V gene data show CDR1 as MNHEY and CDR2 as SVGAGI. CDR3 region: CASSSRTSGRPEQYF. The CDR3 bases are TGTGCCAGCAGTTCGAGAACTAGCGGGAGACCCGAGCAGTACTTC.

Only one count was recorded for this clone. The V gene is TRBV30, the J gene TRBJ1-3; no definite D call. The V gene's germline CDR1 is GTSNPN and CDR2 SVGIG (reference sequence). The CDR3 loop spans 14 amino acids. Trimming removed 1 base at V and 0 bases at J, with 7 bases between. As DNA, the CDR3 is TGTGCCTGGAGTGGCGGTACCTCTGGAAACACCATATATTTT. The encoded protein is CAWSGGTSGNTIYF.

The chain combines TRBV9 with TRBJ2-1, with 12 bases aligning to TRBD2. From germline, CDR1 is SGDLS and CDR2 YYNGEE. There are 14 residues in the CDR3. Trimming removed 1 base from V and 10 bases from J; junction bases left unmatched: 3. The CDR3 sequence is CASSVQTSGGEQFF. CDR3 DNA: TGTGCCAGCAGCGTACAAACTAGCGGGGGGGAGCAGTTCTTC.

The gene calls are TRBV19 and TRBJ2-5; 13 positions agree with TRBD2. J lost 5 bases, V lost 4 bases, and 7 bases had no gene match. Germline assignment: CDR1 LNHDA and CDR2 SQIVND (reference sequence). The CDR3 sequence is 16 residues long. The CDR3 sequence: CASSTGLAGVEETQYF. Written as DNA, the CDR3 is TGTGCCAGTAGTACCGGACTAGCGGGAGTAGAGGAGACCCAGTACTTC.

The CDR3 bases are TGTGCCAGCAGCCGAACCCGGACAGGGGGTGAAAATGGCTACACCTTC. It yields the protein CASSRTRTGGENGYTF. This chain links TRBV2 with TRBJ1-2; 10 positions match TRBD1. The CDR3 spans 16 residues. The V and J ends lost 6 bases and 6 bases, in that order; junction bases with no gene match: 13. Germline CDR1 SNHLY, CDR2 FYNNEI.

V gene TRBV19 combines with J gene TRBJ2-1, with D tentatively TRBD2 (6 bases). Germline V gene lookup returns CDR1 LNHDA and CDR2 SQIVND (reference sequence). The CDR3 runs 13 residues. Trimming left V 8 bases short and J 4 bases short, with 12 bases between. For the CDR3, the DNA is TGTGCCAGTCATAGCGGAGGTTACAATGAGCAGTTCTTC. Translation: CASHSGGYNEQFF.